The clone carrying this T cell receptor beta chain was observed a few times. These data are taken from a study of blood T cell repertoires in COVID-19. Study at large: COVID-19 samples from acute and convalescent phases originated in the United States, Italy and Spain.

Residents of 24 US areas, aged about 18 to 89 years, made up the participants. The study assigned cohorts using participant-reported clinical history. Using immunoSEQ multiplex PCR, the repertoire was profiled, and TCRdb retains in-frame clones only, with some absent. Of roughly 520,000 clones listed, around 89% are singletons. The CDR3 consists of 14 residues. Trimming removed 8 bases from V and 4 bases from J, with 17 bases in between. From germline, CDR1 is MNHEY and CDR2 SVGAGI. Material for sequencing was PBMCs or T cells enriched from blood (not recorded which). The V call is TRBV6-5, the J call TRBJ1-1; weak D call: TRBD1 (5 bases). This clonotype was obtained from a woman aged 40 to 49 who had recovered from COVID-19. For the CDR3, the DNA is TGTGCCAGCGCCCTTAACGGAGGGACCACTGAAGCTTTCTTT. It specifies CASALNGGTTEAFF.